One and the same sample provided the 10 T cell receptor beta chains below, sequenced in a study of T cells in women clearing cervical HPV infection. Clones were sequenced by immunoSEQ multiplex PCR, and TCRdb holds only the in-frame ones, with some missing. The sample's table shows about 24,000 clones. The sample taken for sequencing was blood buffy coat. The receptors derive from a woman between 18 and 69 years old with a cervical HPV16 infection that either progressed to CIN3+ or cleared (not recorded which).

The CDR3 loop reads CASSITGSDQPQYF. Partial CDR3 DNA: TGTGCCAGTAGTATAACGGGTAGTGATCAGCCG. The V and J genes are TRBV19 and TRBJ2-3; the D is unclear. Read sequence stops 3 residues before the CDR3 end, and the germline J gene provides the missing end. Germline loops: CDR1 LNHDA, CDR2 SQIVND (reference sequence). The CDR3 length is 14 residues.

In the case of this clone: The read gets to within 3 residues of the CDR3 end, and the germline J gene fills in the rest. The chain recombines TRBV7-9 with TRBJ1-1; D is possibly TRBD1 (6 bases). Germline V lookup: CDR1 SEHNR, CDR2 FQNEAQ (reference sequence). There are 11 residues in the CDR3. The CDR3 spells CASSSGQTAFF. Partial CDR3 DNA: TGTGCCAGCAGCTCCGGACAGACA.

To note about this clone: The read halts 3 residues ahead of the CDR3 end, with the missing end drawn from the germline J gene. The chain is built from TRBV2 and TRBJ1-1; D remains unclear. The CDR3 covers 12 residues. The V end lost 4 bases, the J end lost 2 bases, and 5 bases lay between the germline ends. The germline CDR1 and CDR2 sequences are SNHLY and FYNNEI. The sequenced CDR3 bases are TGTGCCAGCAGTGTCCCAAACACTGAA. Translating gives CASSVPNTE. The CDR3 in full is CASSVPNTEAFF. The variable domain in full, completed from reference TRBV2 and TRBJ1-1, reads EPEVTQTPSHQVTQMGQEVILRCVPISNHLYFYWYRQILGQKVEFLVSFYNNEISEKSEIFDDQFSVERPDGSNFTLKIRSTKLEDSAMYFCASSVPNTEAFFGQGTRLTVV.

Concerning this clone itself: Read coverage stops 3 residues before the CDR3 terminus; the germline J gene supplies the remainder. This chain joins TRBV5-1 and TRBJ1-2; possibly TRBD1 for D (5 bases). Per the germline V gene, CDR1 is SGHRS and CDR2 is YFSETQ. CDR3 size: 15 residues. The V gene lost 3 bases and the J gene lost 2 bases, with 14 bases spanning the gap. Incomplete CDR3 DNA: TGCGCCAGCAGCTCCGGACACCACCCGAACTATGGC. Translated: CASSSGHHPNYG. The whole CDR3 protein is CASSSGHHPNYGYTF.

Note on this clone: The read comes to an end 3 residues before the CDR3 does, leaving the germline J gene to fill in the end. The chain combines TRBV7-9 with TRBJ1-1; D is perhaps TRBD1 (5 bases). There are 14 residues in the CDR3. CDR1 is SEHNR and CDR2 is FQNEAQ in the germline V gene (reference sequence). Partial CDR3 DNA: TGTGCCAGCAGCTTTGGGCAGACAGACCCCGAA. Its translation: CASSFGQTDPE. The CDR3 as a whole reads CASSFGQTDPEAFF.

The CDR3 sequence is CASSEAGGRGGKETQYF. The sequenced part of the CDR3 DNA is TGTGCCAGCAGTGAAGCGGGTGGCCGCGGGGGTAAAGAGACC. The chain employs TRBV2 and TRBJ2-5; 7 bases map to TRBD2. With the read ending 3 residues before the CDR3 end, the germline J gene is used to fill in that end. The CDR3 is 17 residues long. Germline trimming cut 0 bases from V and 3 bases from J; bases unmatched to any gene: 10. Germline assignment: CDR1 SNHLY and CDR2 FYNNEI.

As concerns this clone: The read ends 3 residues before the CDR3 terminus; that terminus is restored from the germline J gene. The chain is built from TRBV2 and TRBJ2-1; 8 bases agree with TRBD2. The germline V gene encodes CDR1 SNHLY and CDR2 FYNNEI. The CDR3 spans 17 residues. V was pared by 0 bases and J by 0 bases, with 4 bases of the junction left unmatched. CDR3 bases read: TGTGCCAGCAGTGAAGCCGGGACTAGGAGCTCCTACAATGAG. Its protein is CASSEAGTRSSYNE. The full-length CDR3 reads as CASSEAGTRSSYNEQFF.

As concerns this clone: Read sequence stops 3 residues before the CDR3 end, and the germline J gene provides the missing end. The chain recombines TRBV5-4 with TRBJ2-3, with 9 nucleotides matching TRBD2. The CDR3 sequence is 16 residues long. Germline lookup yields CDR1 SGHNT and CDR2 YYREEE (reference sequence). With V trimmed by 4 bases and J by 4 bases, 10 bases remained unmatched. CDR3 residues: CASSGLAGLFADTQYF. The CDR3 DNA, read in part, is TGTGCCAGCAGCGGCCTAGCGGGACTATTTGCAGATACG.

About this clone: The CDR3 end falls 3 residues outside the read, so it is completed with the germline J gene. This sequence joins TRBV14 and TRBJ2-5; the D gene is possibly TRBD2 (5 bases). The CDR3 runs to 16 residues. V lost 2 bases and J lost 5, with 18 bases in between. In germline, CDR1 is SGHDN, CDR2 FVKESK. The CDR3 here is CASSQSGTGKRETQYF. The DNA read from the CDR3 is TGTGCCAGCAGCCAAAGTGGCACGGGGAAGAGGGAGACC.

As regards this clone: The read halts 3 residues ahead of the CDR3 end, with the missing end drawn from the germline J gene. This sequence joins TRBV23-1 and TRBJ2-3; D unclear. TRBV23-1 is labeled an ORF, and its function is uncertain. The CDR3 loop spans 14 amino acids. Here the CDR3 reads CASSQWHPQGTQYF. The part of the CDR3 DNA that was read is TGCGCCAGCAGTCAATGGCACCCCCAAGGGACG.